This T cell receptor (beta chain) was captured by sequencing in a study of cytomegalovirus exposure and HLA in healthy donors. 60 Vbeta and 13 Jbeta primers were used in PCR. Generated by immunoSEQ multiplex PCR, the TCRdb table keeps only in-frame clones and is missing some. The repertoire consists of about 190,000 clones, with about 80% occurring once and the leading ten covering about 2.2%. Trimming took 4 bases from V and 3 from J, leaving 13 bases between them. This CDR3 has 14 amino acids. The germline V gene encodes CDR1 SGHNT and CDR2 YYREEE (reference sequence). The V and J genes are TRBV5-4 and TRBJ1-1, with D perhaps TRBD1 (5 bases). The receptor was derived from a woman aged 25-40 years in good health and CMV-seronegative. Input material: PBMCs. CDR3 residues: CASSPAPGDTEAFF. CDR3 sequence (DNA): TGTGCCAGCAGCCCCGCCCCGGGGGACACTGAAGCTTTCTTT.